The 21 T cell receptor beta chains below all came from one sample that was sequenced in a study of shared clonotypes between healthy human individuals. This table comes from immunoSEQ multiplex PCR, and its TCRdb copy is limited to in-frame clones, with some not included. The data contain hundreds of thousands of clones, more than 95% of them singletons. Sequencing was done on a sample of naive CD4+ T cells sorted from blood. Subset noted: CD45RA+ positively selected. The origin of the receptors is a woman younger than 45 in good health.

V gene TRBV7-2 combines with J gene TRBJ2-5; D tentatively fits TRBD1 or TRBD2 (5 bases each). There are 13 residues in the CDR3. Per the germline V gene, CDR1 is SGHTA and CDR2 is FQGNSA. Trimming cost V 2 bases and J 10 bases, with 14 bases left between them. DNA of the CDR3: TGTGCCAGCAGCTTAACCGGGGACCTGATCCAGTACTTC. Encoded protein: CASSLTGDLIQYF.

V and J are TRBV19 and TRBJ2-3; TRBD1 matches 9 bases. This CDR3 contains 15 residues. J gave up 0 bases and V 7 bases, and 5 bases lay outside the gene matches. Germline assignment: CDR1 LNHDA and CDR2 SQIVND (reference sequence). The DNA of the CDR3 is TGTGCCAGTACCCGTGGACAGGGGAGCACAGATACGCAGTATTTT. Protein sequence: CASTRGQGSTDTQYF.

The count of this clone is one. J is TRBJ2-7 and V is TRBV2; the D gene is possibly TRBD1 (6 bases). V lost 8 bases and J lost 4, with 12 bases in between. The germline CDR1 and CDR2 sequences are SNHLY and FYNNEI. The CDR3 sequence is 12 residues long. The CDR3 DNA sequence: TGTGCCAGCGGGGGCTTAAGTTACGAGCAGTACTTC. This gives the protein CASGGLSYEQYF. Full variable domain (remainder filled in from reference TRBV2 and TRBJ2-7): EPEVTQTPSHQVTQMGQEVILRCVPISNHLYFYWYRQILGQKVEFLVSFYNNEISEKSEIFDDQFSVERPDGSNFTLKIRSTKLEDSAMYFCASGGLSYEQYFGPGTRLTVT.

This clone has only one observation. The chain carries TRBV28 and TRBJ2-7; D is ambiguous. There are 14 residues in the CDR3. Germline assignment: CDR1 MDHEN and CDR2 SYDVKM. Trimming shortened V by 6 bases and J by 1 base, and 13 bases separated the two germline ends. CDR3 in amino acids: CASRGQWGSYEQYF. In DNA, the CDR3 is TGTGCCAGCAGAGGGCAGTGGGGTTCCTACGAGCAGTACTTC. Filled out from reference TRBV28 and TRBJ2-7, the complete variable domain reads DVKVTQSSRYLVKRTGEKVFLECVQDMDHENMFWYRQDPGLGLRLIYFSYDVKMKEKGDIPEGYSVSREKKERFSLILESASTNQTSMYLCASRGQWGSYEQYFGPGTRLTVT.

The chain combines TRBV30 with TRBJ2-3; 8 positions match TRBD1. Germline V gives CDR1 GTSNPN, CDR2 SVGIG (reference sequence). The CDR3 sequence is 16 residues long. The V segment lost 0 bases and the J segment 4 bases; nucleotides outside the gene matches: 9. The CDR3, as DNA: TGTGCCTGGAGTGTAGGGACAGGCCTTAGGCCAGATACGCAGTATTTT. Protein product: CAWSVGTGLRPDTQYF.

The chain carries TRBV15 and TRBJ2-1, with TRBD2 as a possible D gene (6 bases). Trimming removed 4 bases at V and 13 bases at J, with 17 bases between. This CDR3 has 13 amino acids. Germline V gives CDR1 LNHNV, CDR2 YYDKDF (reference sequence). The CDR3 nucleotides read TGTGCCACCAGCACTAACCTGTGGGACTTTCAGTTCTTC. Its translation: CATSTNLWDFQFF.

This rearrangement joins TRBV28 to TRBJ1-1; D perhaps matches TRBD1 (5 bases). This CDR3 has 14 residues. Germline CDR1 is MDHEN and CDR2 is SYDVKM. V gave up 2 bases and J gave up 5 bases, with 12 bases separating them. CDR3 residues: CASSLDQGGTEAFF. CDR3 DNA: TGTGCCAGCAGTTTAGACCAGGGCGGTACTGAAGCTTTCTTT.

The CDR3 bases are TGTGCCAGCAGTGATTGGACAGGGGAGGAAAAACTGTTTTTT. Encoded protein: CASSDWTGEEKLFF. The V call is TRBV2, the J call TRBJ1-4, with 9 bases identical to TRBD1. The J segment lost 8 bases and the V segment lost 3 bases, leaving 4 bases of the junction unmatched. Germline CDR1 SNHLY, CDR2 FYNNEI. There are 14 residues in the CDR3.

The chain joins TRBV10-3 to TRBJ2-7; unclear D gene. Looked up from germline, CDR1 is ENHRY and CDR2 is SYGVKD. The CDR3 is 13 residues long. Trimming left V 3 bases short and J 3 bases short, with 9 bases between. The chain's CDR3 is CAISDGLDYEQYF. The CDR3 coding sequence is TGTGCCATCAGTGATGGGCTTGACTACGAGCAGTACTTC.

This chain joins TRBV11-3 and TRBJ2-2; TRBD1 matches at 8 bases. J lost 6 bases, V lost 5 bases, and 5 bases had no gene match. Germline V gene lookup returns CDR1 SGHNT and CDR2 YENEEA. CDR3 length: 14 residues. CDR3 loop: CASSRDRRSGELFF. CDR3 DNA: TGTGCCAGCAGCAGGGACAGGCGGTCCGGGGAGCTGTTTTTT. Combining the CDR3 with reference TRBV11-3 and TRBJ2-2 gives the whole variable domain EAGVVQSPRYKIIEKKQPVAFWCNPISGHNTLYWYLQNLGQGPELLIRYENEEAVDDSQLPKDRFSAERLKGVDSTLKIQPAELGDSAVYLCASSRDRRSGELFFGEGSRLTVL.

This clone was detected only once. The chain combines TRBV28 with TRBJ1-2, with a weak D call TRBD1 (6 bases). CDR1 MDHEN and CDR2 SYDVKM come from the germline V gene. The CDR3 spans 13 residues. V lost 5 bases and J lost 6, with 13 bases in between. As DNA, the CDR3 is TGTGCCAGCAGTATAGGACAGAGGAATGGCTACACCTTC. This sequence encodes CASSIGQRNGYTF.

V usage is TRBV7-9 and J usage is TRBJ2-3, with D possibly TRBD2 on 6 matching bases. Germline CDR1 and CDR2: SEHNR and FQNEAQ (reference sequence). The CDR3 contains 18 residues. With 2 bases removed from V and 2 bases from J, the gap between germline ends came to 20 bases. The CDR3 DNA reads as TGTGCCAGCAGCTTATGGGCAGGCGGGGACTTCAACACAGATACGCAGTATTTT. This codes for CASSLWAGGDFNTDTQYF. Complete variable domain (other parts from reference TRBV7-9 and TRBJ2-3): DTGVSQNPRHKITKRGQNVTFRCDPISEHNRLYWYRQTLGQGPEFLTYFQNEAQLEKSRLLSDRFSAERPKGSFSTLEIQRTEQGDSAMYLCASSLWAGGDFNTDTQYFGPGTRLTVL.

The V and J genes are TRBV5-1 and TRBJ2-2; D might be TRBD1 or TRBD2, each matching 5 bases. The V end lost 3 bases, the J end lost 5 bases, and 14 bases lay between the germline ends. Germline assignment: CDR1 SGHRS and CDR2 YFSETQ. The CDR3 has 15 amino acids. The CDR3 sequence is CASSSRGPGTGELFF. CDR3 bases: TGCGCCAGCAGCTCGAGGGGCCCGGGTACCGGGGAGCTGTTTTTT. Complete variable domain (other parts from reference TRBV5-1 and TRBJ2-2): KAGVTQTPRYLIKTRGQQVTLSCSPISGHRSVSWYQQTPGQGLQFLFEYFSETQRNKGNFPGRFSGRQFSNSRSEMNVSTLELGDSALYLCASSSRGPGTGELFFGEGSRLTVL.

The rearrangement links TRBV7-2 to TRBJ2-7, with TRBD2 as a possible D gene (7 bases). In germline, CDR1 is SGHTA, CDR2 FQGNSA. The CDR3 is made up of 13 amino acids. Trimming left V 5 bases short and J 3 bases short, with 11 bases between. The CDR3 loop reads CASSIGGGYEQYF. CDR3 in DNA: TGTGCCAGCAGCATAGGGGGGGGCTACGAGCAGTACTTC. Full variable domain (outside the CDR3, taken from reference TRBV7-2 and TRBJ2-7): GAGVSQSPSNKVTEKGKDVELRCDPISGHTALYWYRQSLGQGLEFLIYFQGNSAPDKSGLPSDRFSAERTGGSVSTLTIQRTQQEDSAVYLCASSIGGGYEQYFGPGTRLTVT.

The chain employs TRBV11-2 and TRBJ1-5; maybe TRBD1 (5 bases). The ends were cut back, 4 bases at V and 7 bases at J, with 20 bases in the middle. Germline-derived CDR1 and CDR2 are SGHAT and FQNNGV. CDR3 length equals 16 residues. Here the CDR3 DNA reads TGTGCCAGCAGCTCGGGGCGGGGAAGGGGCGGACAGCCCCAGCATTTT. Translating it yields CASSSGRGRGGQPQHF.

The CDR3 DNA reads as TGCGCCAGCAGCTTGGCGGCAGACACCCACACAGATACGCAGTATTTT. This gives the protein CASSLAADTHTDTQYF. The chain uses TRBV5-1 and TRBJ2-3, with unresolved D. Germline V lookup: CDR1 SGHRS, CDR2 YFSETQ. CDR3 length: 16 residues. Trimming cost V 0 bases and J 2 bases, with 13 bases left between them.

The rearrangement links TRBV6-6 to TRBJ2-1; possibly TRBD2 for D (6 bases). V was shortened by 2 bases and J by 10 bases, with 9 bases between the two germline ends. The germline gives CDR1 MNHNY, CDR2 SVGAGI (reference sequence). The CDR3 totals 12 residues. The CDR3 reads CASSYGAGEQFF. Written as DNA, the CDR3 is TGTGCCAGCAGTTACGGGGCGGGAGAGCAGTTCTTC.

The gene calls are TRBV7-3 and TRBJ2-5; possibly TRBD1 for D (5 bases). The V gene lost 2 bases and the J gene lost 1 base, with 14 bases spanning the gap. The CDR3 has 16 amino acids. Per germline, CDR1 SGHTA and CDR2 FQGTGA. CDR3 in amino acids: CASSLQGRVAQETQYF. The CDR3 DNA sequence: TGTGCCAGCAGCTTACAGGGCAGGGTGGCCCAAGAGACCCAGTACTTC.

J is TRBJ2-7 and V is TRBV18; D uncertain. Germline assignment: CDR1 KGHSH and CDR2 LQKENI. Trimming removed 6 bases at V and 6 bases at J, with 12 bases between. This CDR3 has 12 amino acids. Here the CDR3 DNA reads TGTGCCAGCTCCACCAATTGGGCCGAGCAGTACTTC. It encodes CASSTNWAEQYF.

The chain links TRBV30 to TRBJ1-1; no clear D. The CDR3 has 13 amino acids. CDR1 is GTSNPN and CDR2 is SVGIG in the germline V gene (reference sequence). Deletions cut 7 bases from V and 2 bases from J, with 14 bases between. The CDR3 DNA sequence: TGTGCCTCCGAGGGAGGCCTAAACACTGAAGCTTTCTTT. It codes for CASEGGLNTEAFF.

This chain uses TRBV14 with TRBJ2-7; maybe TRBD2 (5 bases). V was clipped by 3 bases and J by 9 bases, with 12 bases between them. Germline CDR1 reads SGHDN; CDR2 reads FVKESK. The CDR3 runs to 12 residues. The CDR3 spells CASSHGVTRQYF. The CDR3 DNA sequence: TGTGCCAGCAGCCACGGGGTTACTCGGCAGTACTTC.